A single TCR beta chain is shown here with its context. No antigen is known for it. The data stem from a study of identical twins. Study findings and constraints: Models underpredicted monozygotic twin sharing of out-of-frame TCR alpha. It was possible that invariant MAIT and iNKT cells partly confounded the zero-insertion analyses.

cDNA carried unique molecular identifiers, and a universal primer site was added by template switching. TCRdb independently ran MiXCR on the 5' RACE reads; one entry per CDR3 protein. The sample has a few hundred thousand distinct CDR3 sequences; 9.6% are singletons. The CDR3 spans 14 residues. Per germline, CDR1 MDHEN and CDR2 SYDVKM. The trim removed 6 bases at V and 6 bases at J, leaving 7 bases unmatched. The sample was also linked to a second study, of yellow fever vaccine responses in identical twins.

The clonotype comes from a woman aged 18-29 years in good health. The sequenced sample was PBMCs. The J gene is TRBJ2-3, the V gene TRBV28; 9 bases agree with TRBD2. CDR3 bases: TGTGCCAGCAGAATAGCGGGAGAGGCGGATACGCAGTATTTT. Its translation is CASRIAGEADTQYF.